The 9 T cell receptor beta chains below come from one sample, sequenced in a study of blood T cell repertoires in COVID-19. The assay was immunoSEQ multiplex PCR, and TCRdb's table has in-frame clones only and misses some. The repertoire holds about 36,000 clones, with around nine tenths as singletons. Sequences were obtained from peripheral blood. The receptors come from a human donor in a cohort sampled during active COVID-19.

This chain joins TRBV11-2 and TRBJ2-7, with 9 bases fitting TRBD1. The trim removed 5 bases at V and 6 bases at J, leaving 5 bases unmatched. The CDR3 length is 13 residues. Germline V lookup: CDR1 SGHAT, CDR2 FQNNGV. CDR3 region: CASSEQGAGEQYF. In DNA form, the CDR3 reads TGTGCCAGCAGCGAACAGGGGGCCGGCGAGCAGTACTTC.

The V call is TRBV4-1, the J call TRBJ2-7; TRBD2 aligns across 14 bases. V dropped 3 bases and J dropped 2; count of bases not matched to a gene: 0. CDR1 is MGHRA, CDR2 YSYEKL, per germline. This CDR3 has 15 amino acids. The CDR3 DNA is TGCGCCAGCAGCCAGGGACTAGCGGGGGCCTACGAGCAGTACTTC. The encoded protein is CASSQGLAGAYEQYF.

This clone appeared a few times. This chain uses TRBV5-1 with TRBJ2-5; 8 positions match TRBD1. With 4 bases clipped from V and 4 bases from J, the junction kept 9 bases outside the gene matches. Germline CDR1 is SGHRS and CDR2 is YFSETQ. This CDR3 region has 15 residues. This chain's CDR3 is CASSPQGTGGETQYF. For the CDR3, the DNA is TGCGCCAGCAGCCCCCAAGGTACAGGGGGAGAGACCCAGTACTTC.

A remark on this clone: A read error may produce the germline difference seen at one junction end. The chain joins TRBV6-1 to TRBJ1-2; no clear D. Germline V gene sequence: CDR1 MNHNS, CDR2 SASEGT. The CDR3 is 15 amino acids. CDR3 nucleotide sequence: TGTGCCAGCAGGGAAGGCCTCAGCGGGAACTATGGCTACACCTTC. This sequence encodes CASREGLSGNYGYTF.

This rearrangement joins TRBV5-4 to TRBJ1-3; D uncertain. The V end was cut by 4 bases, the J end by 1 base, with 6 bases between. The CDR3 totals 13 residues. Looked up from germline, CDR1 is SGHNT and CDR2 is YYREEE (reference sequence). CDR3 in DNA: TGTGCCAGCAGCGTCCAATCTGGAAACACCATATATTTT. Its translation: CASSVQSGNTIYF.

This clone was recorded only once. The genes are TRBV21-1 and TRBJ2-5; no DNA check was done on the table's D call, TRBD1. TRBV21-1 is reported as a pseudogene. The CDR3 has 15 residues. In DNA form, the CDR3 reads TGTGCCAGCAGCAAGAAGGACAGTCCAGGGGAGACCCAGTACTTC. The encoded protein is CASSKKDSPGETQYF.

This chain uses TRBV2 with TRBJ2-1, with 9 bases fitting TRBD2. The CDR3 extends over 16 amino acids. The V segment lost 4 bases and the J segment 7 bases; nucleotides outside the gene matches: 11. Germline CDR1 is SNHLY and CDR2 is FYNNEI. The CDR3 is CASSGFVRGGGNEQFF. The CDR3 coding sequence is TGTGCCAGCAGTGGGTTCGTGCGGGGGGGCGGAAATGAGCAGTTCTTC.

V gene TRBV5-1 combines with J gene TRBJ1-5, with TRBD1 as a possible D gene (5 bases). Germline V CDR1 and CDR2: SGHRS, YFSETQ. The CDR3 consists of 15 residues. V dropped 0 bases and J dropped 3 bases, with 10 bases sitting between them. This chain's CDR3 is CASSLGPGNNQPQHF. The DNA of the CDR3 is TGCGCCAGCAGCTTGGGACCAGGGAACAATCAGCCCCAGCATTTT.

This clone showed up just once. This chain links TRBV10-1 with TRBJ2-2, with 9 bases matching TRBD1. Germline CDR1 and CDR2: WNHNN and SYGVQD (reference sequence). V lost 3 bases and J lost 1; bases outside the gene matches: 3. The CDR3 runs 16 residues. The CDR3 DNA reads TGCGCCAGCAGTGATGGACAGGGGAGGAACACCGGGGAGCTGTTTTTT. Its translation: CASSDGQGRNTGELFF.